Included here is one T cell receptor (beta chain) sequence, with context. As yet, its antigen is unknown. This sample was included in a study of blood T cells in healthy people across ages. Study results and caveats: Strong correlation existed between TCR beta diversity and naive T cell percentage.

This CDR3 region has 14 residues. Germline CDR1 reads DFQATT; CDR2 reads SNEGSKA (reference sequence). The J segment lost 4 bases and the V segment lost 3 bases, leaving 7 bases of the junction unmatched. Peripheral blood, about 10 milliliters per donor, was collected. PCR was performed a second time for about 7 to 12 cycles using a sample-barcoded 5' primer and a J-beta primer mix. TCRdb processed the 5' RACE reads anew with MiXCR; each CDR3 protein has one entry. This repertoire shows about 640,000 distinct CDR3 sequences, 40% to 45% found once; its top ten account for around 30%. The genes are TRBV20-1 and TRBJ2-7; 9 bases fit TRBD2. The TCR comes from an elderly man in good health. Sequenced input: blood. DNA of the CDR3: TGCAGTGCTAGTCCTAGCGGGACTGGGTACGAGCAGTACTTC. Residues: CSASPSGTGYEQYF.